Listed here are 10 T cell receptor beta chains from one sample, sequenced in a study of blood T cell repertoires in COVID-19 (dated by TCRdb to 2018 to 2020). The library was built by means of the immunoSEQ multiplex PCR assay. This is the immuneACCESS table as TCRdb keeps it, with only in-frame sequences that have V and J called. A part of the clones is gone; compared with another copy, unresolved V genes explain less than half, and the rest is unexplained. The sample records over 15,000 clones, 80% of which are singletons. The biggest ten clones account for approximately 10% of the sample. Sequencing input: peripheral blood. These receptors all come from an elderly man with acute or convalescent COVID-19.

The chain carries TRBV6-2 or TRBV6-3 and TRBJ2-1; TRBD1 matches 9 bases. V dropped 4 bases and J dropped 9; count of bases not matched to a gene: 4. CDR1 is MNHEY, CDR2 SVGEGT, per germline. The CDR3 covers 13 residues. The CDR3 region has the DNA TGTGCCAGCAGTTTTAACAGGGGGCGTGAGCAGTTCTTC. Encoded protein: CASSFNRGREQFF.

This chain connects TRBV2 to TRBJ1-1; 7 bases are a match to TRBD1. Germline loops: CDR1 SNHLY, CDR2 FYNNEI. The length of the CDR3 is 14 residues. With 1 base clipped from V and 1 base from J, the junction kept 0 bases outside the gene matches. CDR3 sequence: CASSEGTGNTEAFF. The CDR3, as DNA: TGTGCCAGCAGTGAAGGGACAGGGAACACTGAAGCTTTCTTT.

This clone has just one count. The V gene is TRBV9, the J gene TRBJ2-2, with D tentatively TRBD2 (6 bases). The length of the CDR3 is 17 residues. V was clipped by 0 bases and J by 0 bases, with 12 bases between them. In germline, CDR1 is SGDLS, CDR2 YYNGEE. Here the CDR3 reads CASSVDSWRANTGELFF. The CDR3, as DNA: TGTGCCAGCAGCGTAGATTCATGGAGGGCGAACACCGGGGAGCTGTTTTTT.

The gene calls are TRBV19 and TRBJ1-5; 8 positions match TRBD1. CDR3 length equals 19 residues. CDR1 is LNHDA and CDR2 is SQIVND in the germline V gene (reference sequence). J gave up 0 bases and V 4 bases, and 14 bases lay outside the gene matches. CDR3 sequence reads: CASSKGPTGGGYSNQPQHF. CDR3 DNA sequence: TGTGCCAGTAGTAAAGGCCCCACAGGGGGTGGATATAGCAATCAGCCCCAGCATTTT.

The J gene is TRBJ1-3, the V gene TRBV7-9; maybe TRBD1 (6 bases). The V and J ends lost 3 bases and 3 bases respectively, with 9 bases between them. The CDR3 consists of 14 residues. Germline lookup yields CDR1 SEHNR and CDR2 FQNEAQ (reference sequence). CDR3: CASSLGAYGNTIYF. The CDR3 DNA follows: TGTGCCAGCAGCTTGGGGGCGTATGGAAACACCATATATTTT.

The chain joins TRBV5-6 to TRBJ1-2; D unclear. The CDR3 consists of 14 residues. Germline V gene sequence: CDR1 SGHDT, CDR2 YYEEEE. Between the trimmed V and J ends, which lost 0 bases and 4 bases, there was a span of 10 bases. The chain's CDR3 is CASSLDVQAYGYTF. CDR3 sequence (DNA): TGTGCCAGCAGCTTGGATGTGCAGGCCTATGGCTACACCTTC.

The gene calls are TRBV20-1 and TRBJ1-1; D remains ambiguous. V dropped 3 bases and J dropped 1 base, with 6 bases sitting between them. The CDR3 is 12 residues long. The germline V gene encodes CDR1 DFQATT and CDR2 SNEGSKA (reference sequence). The chain's CDR3 is CSASKQNTEAFF. The DNA for the CDR3 is TGCAGTGCTAGTAAGCAGAACACTGAAGCTTTCTTT.

The chain recombines TRBV5-6 with TRBJ1-2, with TRBD1 matching 9 bases. V shed 4 bases, J shed 5 bases, and the junction held 0 bases outside the gene matches. Germline loops: CDR1 SGHDT, CDR2 YYEEEE. The CDR3 has 12 amino acids. CDR3 coding DNA: TGTGCCAGCAGCGACAGGGGGTATGGCTACACCTTC. Translation: CASSDRGYGYTF. Looking up the rest from reference TRBV5-6 and TRBJ1-2 gives the full variable domain: DAGVTQSPTHLIKTRGQQVTLRCSPKSGHDTVSWYQQALGQGPQFIFQYYEEEERQRGNFPDRFSGHQFPNYSSELNVNALLLGDSALYLCASSDRGYGYTFGSGTRLTVV.

This clone showed up just a few times. The chain has TRBV19 and TRBJ2-2; 9 bases align to TRBD1. V shed 4 bases, J shed 7 bases, and the junction held 10 bases outside the gene matches. Germline CDR1 LNHDA, CDR2 SQIVND (reference sequence). The CDR3 is made up of 16 amino acids. In nucleotides, the CDR3 is TGTGCCAGTAGTAACAAGAGGACAGGGGTCAGCGGGGAGCTGTTTTTT. This translates into CASSNKRTGVSGELFF.

The gene calls are TRBV19 and TRBJ2-7; tentative D call: TRBD2 (5 bases). The V and J ends lost 0 bases and 10 bases respectively, with 16 bases between them. CDR1 is LNHDA and CDR2 is SQIVND in the germline V gene (reference sequence). This CDR3 is built from 14 residues. DNA for the CDR3: TGTGCCAGTAGTATAGATCTAGCTAAACCGCCACAGTACTTC. As protein: CASSIDLAKPPQYF. The full variable domain, in which reference TRBV19 and TRBJ2-7 provide the parts outside the CDR3, is DGGITQSPKYLFRKEGQNVTLSCEQNLNHDAMYWYRQDPGQGLRLIYYSQIVNDFQKGDIAEGYSVSREKKESFPLTVTSAQKNPTAFYLCASSIDLAKPPQYFGPGTRLTVT.